The present T cell receptor (beta chain) was sequenced within a study of Ad26.COV2.S vaccination and SARS-CoV-2 variants. As for the study in general: Donor allocation was to the COV1001 Ad26.COV2.S trial arm. Recipients of Ad26.COV2.S got it intramuscularly, once or twice 56 days apart.

Clones were read by immunoSEQ multiplex PCR, and TCRdb kept only the in-frame ones, dropping some. The table records around 320,000 clones, about 86% of them present only once. Germline V gene lookup returns CDR1 LGHNA and CDR2 YSLEER. V was shortened by 0 bases and J by 3 bases, with 8 bases between the two germline ends. This CDR3 contains 14 residues. Treatment in this sample: 15 to 20 received Ad26.COV2.S at low or high dose, single or two shots; roughly 5 received placebo; per-sample allocation not given. Samples were taken on day 63 after the first vaccine or placebo injection. The chain is built from TRBV4-3 and TRBJ1-1; D gene unclear. The receptor's source is a person aged 18-65 years who received the Ad26.COV2.S COVID-19 vaccine or a placebo. Source: peripheral blood, taken in a trial of Ad26.COV2.S vaccine versus placebo. CDR3 amino acids: CASSQDNGDTEAFF. CDR3 coding DNA: TGCGCCAGCAGCCAAGATAACGGGGACACTGAAGCTTTCTTT.